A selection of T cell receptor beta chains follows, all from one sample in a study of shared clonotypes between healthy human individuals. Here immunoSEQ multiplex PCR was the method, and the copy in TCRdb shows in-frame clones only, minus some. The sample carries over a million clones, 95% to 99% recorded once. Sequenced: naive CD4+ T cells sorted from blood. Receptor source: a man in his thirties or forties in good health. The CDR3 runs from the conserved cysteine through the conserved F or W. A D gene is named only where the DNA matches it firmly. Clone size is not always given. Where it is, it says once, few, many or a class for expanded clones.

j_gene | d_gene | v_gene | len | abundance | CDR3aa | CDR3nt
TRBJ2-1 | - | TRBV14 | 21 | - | CASSSLFASVGSLSSYNEQFF | TGTGCCAGCAGTTCCCTCTTCGCGTCGGTGGGATCCCTGAGCTCCTACAATGAGCAGTTCTTC
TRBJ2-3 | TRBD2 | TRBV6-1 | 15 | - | CASSPLAGATDTQYF | TGTGCCAGCAGTCCCCTAGCGGGAGCCACAGATACGCAGTATTTT
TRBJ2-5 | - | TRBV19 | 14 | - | CASRSPGRQETQYF | TGTGCCAGCCGCTCCCCAGGTCGACAAGAGACCCAGTACTTC
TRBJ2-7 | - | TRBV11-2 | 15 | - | CASSPRDIPAGEQYF | TGTGCCAGCAGCCCCCGGGACATTCCAGCCGGGGAGCAGTACTTC
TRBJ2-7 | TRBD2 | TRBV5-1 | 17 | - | CASNEGRLAGSAYEQYF | TGCGCCAGCAACGAGGGGCGACTAGCGGGAAGTGCCTACGAGCAGTACTTC
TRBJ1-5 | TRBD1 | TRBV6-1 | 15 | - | CASRDGTGGRQPQHF | TGTGCCAGCAGGGACGGGACAGGCGGCCGCCAGCCCCAGCATTTT
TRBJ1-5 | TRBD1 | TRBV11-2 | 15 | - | CASSTGGFSNQPQHF | TGTGCCAGCAGCACAGGGGGATTTAGCAATCAGCCCCAGCATTTT
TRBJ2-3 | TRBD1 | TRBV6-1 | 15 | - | CASRLGTGRADTQYF | TGTGCCAGCAGACTCGGGACAGGGCGCGCAGATACGCAGTATTTT
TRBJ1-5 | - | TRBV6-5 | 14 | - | CASSYAGGSQPQHF | TGTGCCAGCAGTTACGCGGGGGGTAGTCAGCCCCAGCATTTT
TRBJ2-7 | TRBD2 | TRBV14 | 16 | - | CASSQDFGGRFYEQYF | TGTGCCAGCAGCCAAGATTTTGGCGGGAGATTCTACGAGCAGTACTTC
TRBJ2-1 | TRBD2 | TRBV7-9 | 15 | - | CASSLQREGRTEQFF | TGTGCCAGCAGCCTCCAGCGGGAGGGCCGGACTGAGCAGTTCTTC
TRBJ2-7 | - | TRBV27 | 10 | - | CARQGYEQYF | TGTGCCAGGCAGGGTTACGAGCAGTACTTC
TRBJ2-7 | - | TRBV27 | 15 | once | CASNPRRPRGYEQYF | TGTGCCAGCAACCCTCGGCGGCCTCGGGGCTACGAGCAGTACTTC
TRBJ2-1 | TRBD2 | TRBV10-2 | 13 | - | CASTAGGRNEQFF | TGCGCCAGCACCGCGGGAGGTAGGAATGAGCAGTTCTTC
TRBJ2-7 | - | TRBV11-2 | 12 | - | CASSPMRPEQYF | TGTGCCAGCAGCCCCATGAGACCCGAGCAGTACTTC
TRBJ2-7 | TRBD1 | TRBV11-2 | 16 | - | CASRSLRDRVAYEQYF | TGTGCCAGCAGATCCCTCCGGGACAGGGTCGCCTACGAGCAGTACTTC
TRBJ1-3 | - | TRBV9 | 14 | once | CASTRGPGGNTIYF | TGTGCCAGCACCAGAGGACCCGGTGGAAACACCATATATTTT
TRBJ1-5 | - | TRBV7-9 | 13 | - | CASSPEGNQPQHF | TGTGCCAGCAGCCCTGAGGGGAATCAGCCCCAGCATTTT
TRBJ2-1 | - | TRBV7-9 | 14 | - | CASSLVTAYNEQFF | TGTGCCAGCAGCTTAGTTACTGCCTACAATGAGCAGTTCTTC
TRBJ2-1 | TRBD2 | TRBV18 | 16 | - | CASSPPGLAGSGEQFF | TGTGCCAGCTCACCTCCGGGACTAGCGGGATCAGGTGAGCAGTTCTTC
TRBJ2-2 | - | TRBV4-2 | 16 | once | CASSPRRDSTNGELFF | TGTGCCAGCAGCCCGAGGAGGGACAGTACCAACGGGGAGCTGTTTTTT
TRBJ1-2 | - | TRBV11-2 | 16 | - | CASSASGSNPNYGYTF | TGTGCCAGCAGCGCAAGCGGGAGCAATCCCAACTATGGCTACACCTTC
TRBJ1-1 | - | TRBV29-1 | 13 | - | CSVVGQFNTEAFF | TGCAGCGTTGTTGGTCAGTTCAACACTGAAGCTTTCTTT
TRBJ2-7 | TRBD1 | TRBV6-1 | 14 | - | CASSVTRTGGEQYF | TGTGCCAGCAGTGTGACCCGGACAGGGGGGGAGCAGTACTTC
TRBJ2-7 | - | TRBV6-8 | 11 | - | CASSHSYEQYF | TGTGCCAGCAGTCACTCCTACGAGCAGTACTTC
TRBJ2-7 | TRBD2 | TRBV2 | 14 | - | CASRPGTSMSEQYF | TGTGCCAGCAGACCCGGGACTAGTATGAGCGAGCAGTACTTC
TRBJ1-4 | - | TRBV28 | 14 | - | CASSPNIPNEKLFF | TGTGCCAGCAGTCCCAATATTCCTAATGAAAAACTGTTTTTT
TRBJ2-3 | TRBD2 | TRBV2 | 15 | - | CASSAGLANTDTQYF | TGTGCCAGCAGCGCGGGACTAGCGAACACAGATACGCAGTATTTT
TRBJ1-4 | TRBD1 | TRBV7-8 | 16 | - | CASSPEGGTEREKLFF | TGTGCCAGCAGCCCAGAGGGGGGGACAGAGAGGGAAAAACTGTTTTTT
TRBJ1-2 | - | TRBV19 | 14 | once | CASRAEVSLYGYTF | TGTGCCAGTAGGGCAGAGGTCTCCCTCTATGGCTACACCTTC
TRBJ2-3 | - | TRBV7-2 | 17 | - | CASSSRLGRASTDTQYF | TGTGCCAGCAGCTCTAGATTGGGGAGAGCAAGCACAGATACGCAGTATTTT
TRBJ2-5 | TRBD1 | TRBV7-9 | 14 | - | CASSSGQYEETQYF | TGTGCCAGCAGCTCGGGACAGTATGAAGAGACCCAGTACTTC